This is a list of T cell receptor beta chains from one sample in a study of CXCR3-negative and CXCR3-positive naive CD8 T cells. TCRdb re-called the 5' RACE reads and gives one entry per CDR3 protein, without DNA. The sample totals about 130,000 distinct CDR3 sequences. What was sequenced was naive CXCR3- CD8+ T cells from blood. The receptors were gathered from a human donor in good health. Some clones in this sample may be carry-over from other donors' samples. Each CDR3 is given with its conserved first and last residue.

J gene	V gene	CDR3 protein
TRBJ2-1	TRBV20-1	CSATLRLSYNEQLF
TRBJ1-1	TRBV20-1	CSARIFTGSNTEAFF
TRBJ2-5	TRBV7-6	CASSLSPLDQETQYF
TRBJ1-2	TRBV12-3/TRBV12-4	CAVLGTDDGYTF
TRBJ2-7	TRBV4-1	CASSLYPGQGAYEQYF
TRBJ2-5	TRBV7-2	CASSLLGGEETQYF
TRBJ2-1	TRBV15	CATSREGSSYNEQFF
TRBJ2-7	TRBV11-3	CASSLVPPSETPYEQYF
TRBJ2-7	TRBV29-1	CSVEVTGAISSYEQYF
TRBJ2-1	TRBV7-9	CASSPAGGNNEQFF
TRBJ2-1	TRBV5-6	CASNFGAPAVDEQFF
TRBJ1-3	TRBV6-6	CASSHGLDASGNTIYF
TRBJ1-1	TRBV6-5	CATSVGGAVFSYTEAFF
TRBJ1-1	TRBV9	CASSASPVGYLDTEAFF
TRBJ2-5	TRBV7-2	CASSRLAGGPETQYF
TRBJ2-7	TRBV27	CASRILGQKGYEQYF
TRBJ2-1	TRBV12-3/TRBV12-4	CASSGFGTSSYNEQFF
TRBJ2-3	TRBV4-1	CASSPLGLAGDTDTQYF
TRBJ2-7	TRBV7-9	CASSQGTDRGRHEQYF
TRBJ2-7	TRBV19	CASSYGDLRYEQYF
TRBJ1-5	TRBV28	CASRGSNQPQHF
TRBJ2-1	TRBV25-1	CASSVSGDYNEQFF
TRBJ1-6	TRBV7-9	CASSSRTESSYNSPLHF
TRBJ2-2	TRBV11-2	CASSLVVGAANTGELFF
TRBJ1-1	TRBV27	CASSLSIGGVTEAFF
TRBJ2-7	TRBV20-1	CSAKWTETYEQYF
TRBJ2-3	TRBV4-1	CASSQDGAGDSRDTQYF
TRBJ2-3	TRBV6-2/TRBV6-3	CASSVLAGGPNTQYF
TRBJ2-1	TRBV6-2/TRBV6-3	CASSYSAGLEGSYNEQFF
TRBJ2-7	TRBV25-1	CASSECLSGCEQYF
TRBJ2-5	TRBV20-1	CSAERAEGGPQATQYF
TRBJ2-2	TRBV4-1	CASSHPGDGTGELFF
TRBJ2-1	TRBV25-1	CASSLASGNNEQFF